The sequence of this TCR beta chain was determined in a study of cytomegalovirus exposure and HLA in healthy donors. Per germline, CDR1 WNHNN and CDR2 SYGVQD (reference sequence). J was trimmed by 3 bases and V by 6 bases; bases with no gene match: 4. The CDR3 is 13 amino acids. The method was immunoSEQ multiplex PCR; TCRdb's version includes in-frame clones alone and lacks a portion of them. This table holds 90,000 to 140,000 clones, about 85% found once. The chain joins TRBV10-1 to TRBJ1-2; TRBD1 matches at 7 bases. This TCR derives from a woman between 18 and 30 years old in good health and CMV-seropositive. The sequencing input was PBMCs. CDR3 in amino acids: CASSPGTDYGYTF. The CDR3 DNA is TGCGCCAGCAGCCCCGGGACAGACTATGGCTACACCTTC.